Shown below are 30 T cell receptor beta chains from a single sample sequenced in a study of blood T cell repertoires in COVID-19. Data came from immunoSEQ multiplex PCR; TCRdb stores just in-frame clones and leaves some out. The sample holds 100,000 to 150,000 clones, 81% seen once. Sequencing was carried out using peripheral blood. Source of these receptors: a woman aged 60 to 75 with active or convalescent COVID-19.

The V call is TRBV27, the J call TRBJ2-5; possible D gene TRBD2, 6 bases. Deletions cut 4 bases from V and 5 bases from J, with 17 bases between. Germline CDR1 reads MNHEY; CDR2 reads SMNVEV (reference sequence). The CDR3 contains 15 residues. DNA of the CDR3: TGTGCCAGCAGTTCCCTGACGACGGGAGAGGAGACCCAGTACTTC. It codes for CASSSLTTGEETQYF.

This chain uses TRBV5-1 with TRBJ1-4; D may be TRBD1 (5 bases). Germline assignment: CDR1 SGHRS and CDR2 YFSETQ. V lost 3 bases, J lost 3 bases, and 9 bases lay in between. CDR3 length: 14 amino acids. The CDR3 coding sequence is TGCGCCAGCAGCTCCCAAGGGGCTAATGAAAAACTGTTTTTT. This codes for CASSSQGANEKLFF. The full variable domain, with the rest looked up from reference TRBV5-1 and TRBJ1-4, is KAGVTQTPRYLIKTRGQQVTLSCSPISGHRSVSWYQQTPGQGLQFLFEYFSETQRNKGNFPGRFSGRQFSNSRSEMNVSTLELGDSALYLCASSSQGANEKLFFGSGTQLSVL.

The chain uses TRBV6-5 and TRBJ2-1; possibly TRBD2 for D (5 bases). Germline V gene data show CDR1 as MNHEY and CDR2 as SVGAGI. Trimming left V 10 bases short and J 6 bases short, with 13 bases between. The CDR3 sequence is 12 residues long. The CDR3 DNA is TGTGCCACCACCGTGGCGGGCAATGAGCAGTTCTTC. Translation gives CATTVAGNEQFF.

This clone was detected a few times. This chain links TRBV5-1 with TRBJ1-4; no definite D call. Trimming took 2 bases from V and 6 from J, leaving 11 bases between them. The germline gives CDR1 SGHRS, CDR2 YFSETQ. The CDR3 contains 14 residues. The CDR3 bases are TGCGCCAGCAGCTTCGCAGGAATGGATGAAAAACTGTTTTTT. Protein sequence: CASSFAGMDEKLFF.

V and J are TRBV5-5 and TRBJ2-5; weak D call: TRBD1 (6 bases). The V and J ends lost 1 base and 4 bases respectively, with 11 bases between them. The CDR3 extends over 14 amino acids. The V gene's germline CDR1 is SGHKS and CDR2 YYEKEE (reference sequence). The chain's CDR3 is CASSLYRAGETQYF. The CDR3 coding sequence is TGTGCCAGCAGCTTGTACAGGGCGGGAGAGACCCAGTACTTC.

V gene TRBV4-2 combines with J gene TRBJ1-2; 9 positions match TRBD1. V gave up 4 bases and J gave up 2 bases; unmatched junction bases: 8. Germline V gene sequence: CDR1 LGHNA, CDR2 YNFKEQ. This CDR3 contains 16 residues. CDR3 in amino acids: CASSLNSGTGNYGYTF. As DNA, the CDR3 is TGTGCCAGCAGCCTAAATTCCGGGACAGGGAACTATGGCTACACCTTC.

V usage is TRBV24-1 and J usage is TRBJ1-2; D perhaps matches TRBD1 (6 bases). Trimming shortened V by 5 bases and J by 8 bases, and 26 bases separated the two germline ends. The CDR3 covers 17 residues. The germline V gene has CDR1 KGHDR and CDR2 SFDVKD. The CDR3: CATSGTRTAGASGGYTF. The CDR3 DNA follows: TGTGCCACCAGTGGAACACGGACTGCGGGGGCTTCGGGGGGCTACACCTTC.

This chain connects TRBV6-2 or TRBV6-3 to TRBJ1-2; D is unclear. In germline, CDR1 is MNHEY, CDR2 SVGEGT. V shed 3 bases and J shed 4 bases, with 12 bases lying between them. The CDR3 has 14 amino acids. The CDR3 region is CASSYSGKGYGYTF. The DNA of the CDR3 is TGTGCCAGCAGTTATTCCGGGAAGGGCTATGGCTACACCTTC.

The chain has TRBV19 and TRBJ2-2, with D possibly being TRBD1 (6 bases). The CDR3 sequence is 15 residues long. V was shortened by 1 base and J by 3 bases, with 9 bases between the two germline ends. CDR1 and CDR2 from the germline V gene are LNHDA and SQIVND (reference sequence). As DNA, the CDR3 is TGTGCCAGTAGTATAGTTTACAGGGACACCGGGGAGCTGTTTTTT. This sequence encodes CASSIVYRDTGELFF. The complete variable domain, with remaining parts taken from reference TRBV19 and TRBJ2-2, reads DGGITQSPKYLFRKEGQNVTLSCEQNLNHDAMYWYRQDPGQGLRLIYYSQIVNDFQKGDIAEGYSVSREKKESFPLTVTSAQKNPTAFYLCASSIVYRDTGELFFGEGSRLTVL.

V gene TRBV9 combines with J gene TRBJ1-4; D possibly corresponds to TRBD1 (5 bases). This CDR3 region has 15 residues. The V and J ends lost 0 bases and 4 bases respectively, with 10 bases between them. From germline, CDR1 is SGDLS and CDR2 YYNGEE. This chain's CDR3 is CASSVGDRHNEKLFF. DNA of the CDR3: TGTGCCAGCAGCGTAGGTGACAGACATAATGAAAAACTGTTTTTT. The full variable domain, with the rest looked up from reference TRBV9 and TRBJ1-4, is DSGVTQTPKHLITATGQRVTLRCSPRSGDLSVYWYQQSLDQGLQFLIQYYNGEERAKGNILERFSAQQFPDLHSELNLSSLELGDSALYFCASSVGDRHNEKLFFGSGTQLSVL.

V usage is TRBV15 and J usage is TRBJ2-3; a weak D match, TRBD2 (6 bases). V lost 6 bases to trimming and J lost 0 bases, with 13 bases between them. Germline CDR1 is LNHNV and CDR2 is YYDKDF (reference sequence). This CDR3 comprises 15 residues. The CDR3 sequence is CATSLSGLSTDTQYF. The CDR3 nucleotides are TGTGCCACCAGTTTATCGGGACTTAGCACAGATACGCAGTATTTT. Using reference TRBV15 and TRBJ2-3 for the parts outside the CDR3, the full variable domain is DAMVIQNPRYQVTQFGKPVTLSCSQTLNHNVMYWYQQKSSQAPKLLFHYYDKDFNNEADTPDNFQSRRPNTSFCFLDIRSPGLGDTAMYLCATSLSGLSTDTQYFGPGTRLTVL.

V usage is TRBV5-1 and J usage is TRBJ2-1; TRBD2 might be the D (6 bases). CDR3 size: 14 residues. V was clipped by 3 bases and J by 8 bases, with 15 bases between them. Germline CDR1 is SGHRS and CDR2 is YFSETQ. The CDR3 nucleotides are TGCGCCAGCAGCTCTACGTCGGCTAGCGATGAGCAGTTCTTC. Amino acids: CASSSTSASDEQFF.

CDR3 coding DNA: TGCGCCAGCAGTCCGACAGCTAACTATGGCTACACCTTC. This gives the protein CASSPTANYGYTF. V usage is TRBV10-2 and J usage is TRBJ1-2; tentatively, D is TRBD1 (5 bases). V dropped 5 bases and J dropped 0 bases, with 7 bases sitting between them. The germline V gene encodes CDR1 WSHSY and CDR2 SAAADI. This CDR3 is built from 13 residues.

The chain employs TRBV19 and TRBJ2-1; 8 bases agree with TRBD1. This CDR3 region has 17 residues. After removal of 1 base from V and 7 bases from J, the junction contained 12 bases not matched to a gene. Germline V CDR1 and CDR2: LNHDA, SQIVND (reference sequence). The CDR3 loop is CASSIAVGTGFANEQFF. The CDR3 DNA sequence: TGTGCCAGTAGTATAGCCGTCGGGACAGGATTTGCTAATGAGCAGTTCTTC.

V usage is TRBV7-9 and J usage is TRBJ2-3; 13 positions agree with TRBD2. The germline gives CDR1 SEHNR, CDR2 FQNEAQ (reference sequence). This CDR3 has 17 amino acids. Trimming took 4 bases from V and 8 from J; bases not matched to a gene: 12. The CDR3 bases are TGTGCCAGCAGCTACGACCGACTAGCGGGGGGCCGCGCTACGCAGTATTTT. It encodes CASSYDRLAGGRATQYF.

This chain connects TRBV9 to TRBJ2-1, with 9 bases that match TRBD2. The germline CDR1 and CDR2 sequences are SGDLS and YYNGEE. The CDR3 totals 14 residues. V lost 7 bases, J lost 7 bases, and 9 bases stayed unmatched. The CDR3 nucleotides are TGTGCCAGCCGATTAGCGGGGGTGACGAATGAGCAGTTCTTC. This gives the protein CASRLAGVTNEQFF.

The CDR3: CASRNMDRSYTEAFF. CDR3 sequence (DNA): TGTGCCAGCAGAAACATGGACAGGAGCTACACTGAAGCTTTCTTT. The chain uses TRBV5-4 and TRBJ1-1; 7 nucleotides align to TRBD1. The V gene end was trimmed by 5 bases and the J gene end by 3 bases; junction bases not matched to a gene: 10. This CDR3 comprises 15 residues. CDR1 is SGHNT and CDR2 is YYREEE in the germline V gene (reference sequence).

The rearrangement uses TRBV7-2 and TRBJ2-2; 7 nucleotides agree with TRBD2. The V segment lost 2 bases and the J segment 1 base; nucleotides outside the gene matches: 13. This CDR3 comprises 19 residues. In germline, CDR1 is SGHTA, CDR2 FQGNSA. CDR3 in amino acids: CASSLKPSGGAMNTGELFF. CDR3 in DNA: TGTGCCAGCAGCTTAAAGCCTAGCGGAGGGGCTATGAACACCGGGGAGCTGTTTTTT.

This clone was seen only once. V gene TRBV19 combines with J gene TRBJ2-5, with D maybe TRBD1 (6 bases). This CDR3 region has 14 residues. Germline CDR1 reads LNHDA; CDR2 reads SQIVND (reference sequence). With 10 bases removed from V and 5 bases from J, the gap between germline ends came to 20 bases. The CDR3 DNA reads TGTGCCACCAGGGGACCCCGGATCGGGGAGACCCAGTACTTC. Its protein product is CATRGPRIGETQYF.

This clone occurred once. The rearrangement joins TRBV5-8 to TRBJ1-2; 10 positions agree with TRBD1. This CDR3 is 14 amino acids long. J lost 4 bases, V lost 5 bases, and 5 bases had no gene match. Germline V gives CDR1 SGHTS, CDR2 YDEGEE. The CDR3 nucleotides read TGTGCCAGCAGTTGGACAGGGGGTTTCTATGGCTACACCTTC. Amino acid sequence: CASSWTGGFYGYTF.

The J gene is TRBJ1-1, the V gene TRBV5-1; D remains unclear. Germline CDR1 reads SGHRS; CDR2 reads YFSETQ. Trimming took 0 bases from V and 7 from J, leaving 4 bases between them. The CDR3 sequence is 11 residues long. The CDR3 is CASSLGSEAFF. The DNA for the CDR3 is TGCGCCAGCAGCTTGGGCAGTGAAGCTTTCTTT. Full variable domain (rest looked up from reference TRBV5-1 and TRBJ1-1): KAGVTQTPRYLIKTRGQQVTLSCSPISGHRSVSWYQQTPGQGLQFLFEYFSETQRNKGNFPGRFSGRQFSNSRSEMNVSTLELGDSALYLCASSLGSEAFFGQGTRLTVV.

Comments on this clone: The sample has other DNA sequences that encode this CDR3 too. The chain combines TRBV5-8 with TRBJ1-4, with 9 bases matching TRBD1. The V gene end was trimmed by 3 bases and the J gene end by 0 bases; junction bases not matched to a gene: 3. Looked up from germline, CDR1 is SGHTS and CDR2 is YDEGEE. The CDR3 is 16 amino acids. In nucleotides, the CDR3 is TGTGCCAGCAGCTCGGGACAGGGAACAACTAATGAAAAACTGTTTTTT. As protein: CASSSGQGTTNEKLFF. The full variable domain, with the rest looked up from reference TRBV5-8 and TRBJ1-4, is EAGVTQSPTHLIKTRGQQATLRCSPISGHTSVYWYQQALGLGLQFLLWYDEGEERNRGNFPPRFSGRQFPNYSSELNVNALELEDSALYLCASSSGQGTTNEKLFFGSGTQLSVL.

The chain joins TRBV7-3 to TRBJ2-7; 7 bases are shared with TRBD1. This CDR3 has 12 residues. CDR1 is SGHTA, CDR2 FQGTGA, per germline. With 8 bases clipped from V and 6 bases from J, the junction kept 7 bases outside the gene matches. The DNA for the CDR3 is TGTGCCAGCGCGACAGGGACGTTCGAGCAGTACTTC. It encodes CASATGTFEQYF.

This rearrangement joins TRBV7-9 to TRBJ2-5; 8 positions match TRBD1. The ends lost 5 bases at V and 5 bases at J; junction bases unmatched: 4. Germline CDR1 SEHNR, CDR2 FQNEAQ (reference sequence). This CDR3 region has 13 residues. The CDR3 is CASSDTGGETQYF. The CDR3 DNA sequence: TGTGCCAGCAGCGACACAGGGGGGGAGACCCAGTACTTC. Full variable domain (outside the CDR3, taken from reference TRBV7-9 and TRBJ2-5): DTGVSQNPRHKITKRGQNVTFRCDPISEHNRLYWYRQTLGQGPEFLTYFQNEAQLEKSRLLSDRFSAERPKGSFSTLEIQRTEQGDSAMYLCASSDTGGETQYFGPGTRLLVL.

The J gene is TRBJ1-1, the V gene TRBV28; possibly TRBD1 for D (6 bases). CDR1 and CDR2 (germline): MDHEN, SYDVKM. The CDR3 totals 14 residues. With 2 bases removed from V and 7 bases from J, the gap between germline ends came to 14 bases. Here the CDR3 reads CASSLLAGAYEAFF. The CDR3 bases are TGTGCCAGCAGTTTACTCGCAGGGGCCTATGAAGCTTTCTTT.

The rearrangement links TRBV19 to TRBJ1-1; D unresolved. Germline loops: CDR1 LNHDA, CDR2 SQIVND (reference sequence). This CDR3 contains 16 residues. The V and J ends lost 6 bases and 4 bases respectively, with 21 bases between them. CDR3 amino acids: CASSPIGGIGRTEAFF. CDR3 DNA: TGTGCCAGTAGCCCGATTGGAGGGATCGGGCGCACTGAAGCTTTCTTT.

The chain carries TRBV2 and TRBJ1-2; weak D call: TRBD1 (6 bases). CDR3 length: 14 residues. Germline V gives CDR1 SNHLY, CDR2 FYNNEI. V lost 3 bases and J lost 8, with 16 bases in between. CDR3 nucleotide sequence: TGTGCCAGCAGTGAGCCCACAGGGATTCGGGGCTACACCTTC. Translated: CASSEPTGIRGYTF.

The chain is built from TRBV2 and TRBJ2-5, with 8 positions matching TRBD1. Trimming removed 7 bases from V and 4 bases from J; junction bases left unmatched: 14. The CDR3 has 16 amino acids. The V gene's germline CDR1 is SNHLY and CDR2 FYNNEI. The CDR3 loop is CASIRGDRPWGETQYF. The CDR3, as DNA: TGTGCCAGCATCCGAGGGGACAGGCCCTGGGGAGAGACCCAGTACTTC.

This clone occurred a few times. This sequence joins TRBV6-1 and TRBJ1-2; D is ambiguous. Trimming pared 3 bases from V and 8 bases from J, leaving 16 bases between. CDR1 and CDR2 (germline): MNHNS, SASEGT. This CDR3 has 14 amino acids. CDR3 sequence reads: CASSDWPVSFGYTF. Here the CDR3 DNA reads TGTGCCAGCAGTGATTGGCCAGTCTCCTTCGGCTACACCTTC.

The chain is built from TRBV11-2 and TRBJ2-5; D may be TRBD1 (5 bases). The germline gives CDR1 SGHAT, CDR2 FQNNGV. This CDR3 has 13 residues. Trimming took 2 bases from V and 4 from J, leaving 8 bases between them. CDR3 sequence (DNA): TGTGCCAGCAGCTTAAACAGGAGAGAGACCCAGTACTTC. Translating gives CASSLNRRETQYF.